These 17 T cell receptor beta chains originate from one sample sequenced in a study of early T cells in non-severe SARS-CoV-2 infection. MiXCR, run by TCRdb on the 5' RACE reads, gives a single entry per CDR3 protein. The data hold more than 20,000 distinct CDR3 sequences, with nearly 4.5% observed a single time. The sequenced sample was whole blood. Source of these receptors: an adult who was a healthcare worker with PCR-confirmed SARS-CoV-2 infection or an uninfected control (not recorded which).

This clonotype was counted ten times or more. The chain couples TRBV12-3 or TRBV12-4 to TRBJ2-7, with D maybe TRBD2 (6 bases). The CDR3 sequence is 14 residues long. With 3 bases removed from V and 2 bases from J, the gap between germline ends came to 11 bases. The CDR3 bases are TGTGCCAGCAGTTTCGGGGGAAGCCCCTACGAGCAGTACTTC. Its translation is CASSFGGSPYEQYF.

This clonotype has a count of ten or more. The chain joins TRBV12-3 or TRBV12-4 to TRBJ1-3; D may be TRBD1 (6 bases). This CDR3 region has 14 residues. V lost 6 bases, J lost 0 bases, and 9 bases lay in between. The CDR3 loop is CASSGTFSGNTIYF. CDR3 DNA: TGTGCCAGCAGCGGGACATTCTCTGGAAACACCATATATTTT.

This clonotype appeared many times. The V gene is TRBV9, the J gene TRBJ1-5; D gene uncertain. Trimming removed 0 bases from V and 0 bases from J, with 10 bases in between. CDR3 length: 16 amino acids. From germline, CDR1 is SGDLS and CDR2 YYNGEE. Here the CDR3 reads CASSVDDLNSNQPQHF. The CDR3 nucleotides read TGTGCCAGCAGCGTAGACGATTTAAATAGCAATCAGCCCCAGCATTTT.

This clonotype was seen ten or more times. J is TRBJ2-7 and V is TRBV20-1; D may be TRBD2 (6 bases). Germline V CDR1 and CDR2: DFQATT, SNEGSKA (reference sequence). V dropped 0 bases and J dropped 2 bases, with 14 bases sitting between them. The length of the CDR3 is 15 residues. The CDR3 DNA reads as TGCAGTGCTAGAGACCTGACTAGGTCCGCCTACGAGCAGTACTTC. Its protein is CSARDLTRSAYEQYF.

This clonotype was seen at least ten times. J is TRBJ1-1 and V is TRBV4-3; a weak D match, TRBD1 (5 bases). Germline V gene data show CDR1 as LGHNA and CDR2 as YSLEER. The V end was cut by 0 bases, the J end by 9 bases, with 11 bases between. The CDR3 has 13 amino acids. This chain's CDR3 is CASSQDNRSKAFF. The CDR3 DNA follows: TGCGCCAGCAGCCAAGATAACAGGTCTAAAGCTTTCTTT.

This clonotype was observed at least ten times. The chain uses TRBV1 and TRBJ2-7; no DNA check was done on the table's D call, TRBD1. TRBV1 is recorded as a pseudogene. This CDR3 is 14 amino acids long. CDR3 DNA: TGCACCAGCAGCGCCAGGGGGCTTACCTACGAGCAGTACTTC. Amino acid sequence: CTSSARGLTYEQYF.

V usage is TRBV6-1 and J usage is TRBJ1-1; D call uncertain. The V end was cut by 5 bases, the J end by 1 base, with 8 bases between. The CDR3 is 13 residues long. Germline loops: CDR1 MNHNS, CDR2 SASEGT. CDR3 in DNA: TGTGCCAGCAGTTTAGATGGGAACACTGAAGCTTTCTTT. This gives the protein CASSLDGNTEAFF.

Sample share makes this clonotype medium-sized (0.01 to 0.1%). V and J are TRBV18 and TRBJ1-2; 7 nucleotides agree with TRBD1. CDR3 length: 14 residues. V shed 4 bases and J 8 bases; nucleotides not matched to a gene: 10. Germline CDR1 reads KGHSH; CDR2 reads LQKENI. CDR3 DNA: TGTGCCAGCTCACTCACAACAGGGGCGCAGGGCTACACCTTC. Its translation: CASSLTTGAQGYTF.

This clonotype was counted at least ten times. The V gene is TRBV10-3, the J gene TRBJ1-5, with TRBD1 as a possible D gene (5 bases). V dropped 2 bases and J dropped 0 bases, with 8 bases sitting between them. Germline V gene lookup returns CDR1 ENHRY and CDR2 SYGVKD. The CDR3 sequence is 15 residues long. The CDR3 nucleotides read TGTGCCATCAGTGAGGAGGGGCTTAGCAATCAGCCCCAGCATTTT. It yields the protein CAISEEGLSNQPQHF.

This clonotype came up many times. The chain uses TRBV24-1 and TRBJ2-5, with D hard to call. CDR1 and CDR2 from the germline V gene are KGHDR and SFDVKD. The germline V and J ends were trimmed by 10 bases and 5 bases, with 19 bases remaining between them. The CDR3 is made up of 14 amino acids. CDR3 sequence (DNA): TGTGCCACAGGTCATCCTGAGTCCCCCGAGACCCAGTACTTC. Translation: CATGHPESPETQYF.

This clonotype appeared many times. The chain links TRBV11-2 to TRBJ1-2; D is perhaps TRBD1 (5 bases). The CDR3 runs 16 residues. The germline gives CDR1 SGHAT, CDR2 FQNNGV. Trimming cost V 1 base and J 7 bases, with 19 bases left between them. The chain's CDR3 is CASSLVGAGGVSGYTF. The CDR3 DNA follows: TGTGCCAGCAGCTTAGTCGGGGCAGGAGGGGTCTCTGGCTACACCTTC.

This clonotype has at least ten counts. The rearrangement uses TRBV7-3 and TRBJ2-3; no definite D call. Trimming stripped 0 bases from V and 2 bases from J, with 9 bases between. This CDR3 contains 15 residues. The V gene's germline CDR1 is SGHTA and CDR2 FQGTGA. The DNA of the CDR3 is TGTGCCAGCAGCTTAACGTCATCCACCACAGATACGCAGTATTTT. Protein product: CASSLTSSTTDTQYF.

This clonotype was seen ten or more times. The chain combines TRBV20-1 with TRBJ2-7, with D hard to call. The CDR3 is 14 amino acids. Trimming removed 2 bases from V and 4 bases from J, with 15 bases in between. Germline CDR1 and CDR2: DFQATT and SNEGSKA (reference sequence). The CDR3 sequence is CSARSLAGYYEQYF. The DNA for the CDR3 is TGCAGTGCTAGATCTTTAGCAGGATATTACGAGCAGTACTTC.

The V call is TRBV11-2, the J call TRBJ2-3; 8 nucleotides match TRBD1. The V gene's germline CDR1 is SGHAT and CDR2 FQNNGV. This CDR3 has 15 amino acids. The V gene end was trimmed by 3 bases and the J gene end by 2 bases; junction bases not matched to a gene: 4. The CDR3 spells CASSLGTGTTDTQYF. CDR3 coding DNA: TGTGCCAGCAGCTTGGGGACAGGAACCACAGATACGCAGTATTTT.

This clonotype has at least ten counts. The gene calls are TRBV4-3 and TRBJ2-3, with D maybe TRBD2 (6 bases). The CDR3 sequence is 14 residues long. V was shortened by 1 base and J by 3 bases, with 8 bases between the two germline ends. CDR1 and CDR2 (germline): LGHNA, YSLEER. The CDR3 sequence is CASSQGRGTDTQYF. The CDR3 nucleotides read TGCGCCAGCAGCCAAGGTCGGGGGACAGATACGCAGTATTTT.

This clonotype was seen at least ten times. This chain connects TRBV9 to TRBJ2-7; TRBD1 agrees at 7 bases. J was trimmed by 1 base and V by 3 bases; bases with no gene match: 4. In germline, CDR1 is SGDLS, CDR2 YYNGEE. The CDR3 runs 14 residues. CDR3 amino acids: CASSARQGSYEQYF. The CDR3 region has the DNA TGTGCCAGCAGCGCAAGACAGGGATCCTACGAGCAGTACTTC.

This clonotype showed up many times. The chain uses TRBV6-1 and TRBJ1-6; TRBD1 matches at 9 bases. Germline CDR1 is MNHNS and CDR2 is SASEGT. V lost 8 bases, J lost 5 bases, and 7 bases stayed unmatched. This CDR3 comprises 15 residues. CDR3 residues: CASGTGIGNNSPLHF. In DNA form, the CDR3 reads TGTGCCAGCGGGACAGGGATAGGGAATAATTCACCCCTCCACTTT.